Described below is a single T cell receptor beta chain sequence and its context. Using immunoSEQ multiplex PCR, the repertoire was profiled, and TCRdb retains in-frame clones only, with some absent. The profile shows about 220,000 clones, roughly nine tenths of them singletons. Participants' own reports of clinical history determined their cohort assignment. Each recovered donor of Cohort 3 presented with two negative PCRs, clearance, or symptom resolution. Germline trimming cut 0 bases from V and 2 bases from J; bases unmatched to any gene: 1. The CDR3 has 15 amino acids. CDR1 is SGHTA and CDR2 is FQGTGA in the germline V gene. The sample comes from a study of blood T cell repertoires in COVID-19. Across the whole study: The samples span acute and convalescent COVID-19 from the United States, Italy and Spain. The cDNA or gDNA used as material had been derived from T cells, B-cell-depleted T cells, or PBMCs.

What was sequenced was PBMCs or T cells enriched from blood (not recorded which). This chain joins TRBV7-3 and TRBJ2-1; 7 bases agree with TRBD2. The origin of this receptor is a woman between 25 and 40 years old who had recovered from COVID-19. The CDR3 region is CASSLTGGTYNEQFF. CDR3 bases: TGTGCCAGCAGCTTAACGGGGGGGACCTACAATGAGCAGTTCTTC.